Included here is one TCR beta chain sequence, with context. This entry is derived from a study of T cell responses to AZD1222 COVID-19 vaccine. The repertoire was sequenced with immunoSEQ multiplex PCR; TCRdb's copy has only in-frame clones and lacks some. The profile shows some 120,000 clones, 88% of them singletons. With 0 bases clipped from V and 1 base from J, the junction kept 2 bases outside the gene matches. This CDR3 region has 15 residues. Germline V gene lookup returns CDR1 SGHRS and CDR2 YFSETQ. This specimen consisted of peripheral blood, obtained on day 0 of MenACWY control vaccination. This clonotype was obtained from an adult in good health. V gene TRBV5-1 combines with J gene TRBJ2-3, with 7 bases matching TRBD2. In DNA, the CDR3 is TGCGCCAGCAGCTTGGGAGGGAGGGGCACAGATACGCAGTATTTT. This sequence encodes CASSLGGRGTDTQYF. Drawing the rest from reference TRBV5-1 and TRBJ2-3, the complete variable domain is KAGVTQTPRYLIKTRGQQVTLSCSPISGHRSVSWYQQTPGQGLQFLFEYFSETQRNKGNFPGRFSGRQFSNSRSEMNVSTLELGDSALYLCASSLGGRGTDTQYFGPGTRLTVL.